This record covers a single T cell receptor (beta chain). The data belong to a study of CD8 T cells in Susac syndrome. This CDR3 spans 16 amino acids. Trimming stripped 6 bases from V and 3 bases from J, with 18 bases between. With random hexamers, reverse transcription was performed on about 0.5 to 1 ug of RNA. By means of immunoSEQ multiplex PCR, TCR beta CDR3 spanning 54 Vbeta and 13 Jbeta underwent amplification. MiXCR, applied by TCRdb to the immunoSEQ multiplex PCR reads, yields one record per CDR3 protein. This sample has about 69,000 distinct CDR3 sequences; 95% occur once, and the top ten carry approximately 0.25%.

The sequenced sample consisted of CD8+ T cells from PBMCs. V and J are TRBV12-3 or TRBV12-4 and TRBJ2-4, with D unclear. This sequence was found in a human donor in good health. The CDR3 sequence: CASSRTFYGYKNIQYF. The DNA for the CDR3 is TGTGCCAGCAGCCGCACGTTCTATGGATACAAAAACATTCAGTACTTC.